This T cell receptor (beta chain) was documented in a study of regulatory T cells in long-lasting Graves disease. Study-wide points: Patients whose Graves' disease persisted exhibited lower TCR diversity than those newly diagnosed.

Time point denoted: newly diagnosed GD, antithyroid drugs for less than 3 months. There was RNA extracted from PBMCs, and the TCR library was made from it. The guidelines of the American Thyroid Association were the basis for diagnosing Graves' disease. Each patient gave approximately 9.6 milliliters of EDTA-anticoagulated peripheral blood. Building the TCR beta libraries relied on iRepertoire HTBI primers, and CDR3 regions underwent Arm-PCR. MiXCR, run by TCRdb on the multiplex PCR reads, gives a single entry per CDR3 protein. The profile covers approximately 490,000 distinct CDR3 sequences, with roughly 16% appearing a single time and over 9% taken by the ten largest. The V gene's germline CDR1 is MDHEN and CDR2 SYDVKM. V shed 4 bases, J shed 6 bases, and the junction held 4 bases outside the gene matches. The CDR3 contains 14 residues. The table lists this clonotype with many counts. The antigen remains unidentified.

Another study also made use of these data, one on T cells in Graves' hyperthyroidism and ophthalmopathy. That work adds: HTBI primers drove first-round RT-PCR of the TCR CDR3.

The sequences come from peripheral blood mononuclear cells (PBMCs), collected at new diagnosis, from a patient treated with antithyroid drugs. The V gene is TRBV28, the J gene TRBJ1-5; 9 nucleotides agree with TRBD1. This receptor was identified in a man in his forties or fifties with Graves disease. DNA of the CDR3: TGTGCCAGCAGTTCAACAGGGGGCTCTCAGCCCCAGCATTTT. It translates to CASSSTGGSQPQHF.